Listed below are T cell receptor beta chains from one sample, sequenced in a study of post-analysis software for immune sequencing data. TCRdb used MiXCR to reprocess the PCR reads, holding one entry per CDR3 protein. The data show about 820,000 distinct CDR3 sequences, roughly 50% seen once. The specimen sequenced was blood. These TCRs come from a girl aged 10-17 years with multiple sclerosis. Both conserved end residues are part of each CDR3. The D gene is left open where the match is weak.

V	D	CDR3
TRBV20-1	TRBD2	CSASSGIQDTQYF
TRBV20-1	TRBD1	CSARTDREGYNTEAFF
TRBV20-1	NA	CSAPERVGTDTQYF
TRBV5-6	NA	CASSLGRALRTYEQYF
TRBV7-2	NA	CASSLEAGANQPQHF
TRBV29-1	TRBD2	CSVEASGSEQYF
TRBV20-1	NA	CSARDTGGYYNSPLHF
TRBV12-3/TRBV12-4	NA	CASSFVGGGQETQYF
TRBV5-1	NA	CASSLLGDSTDTQYF
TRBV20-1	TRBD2	CSAINGRPDTQYF
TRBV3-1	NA	CASSQGLQPGYEQYF
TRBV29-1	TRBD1	CSVIPQGAHDEQYF
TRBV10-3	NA	CAISEASGGYTF
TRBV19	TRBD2	CASSIVAGSAHEQYF